Listed below are T cell receptor beta chains from one sample, sequenced in a study of metastatic and nonmetastatic thyroid tumors. With MiXCR, TCRdb called clones anew from the PCR reads. The table lists 15,000 to 20,000 clones, 25% to 30% of them singletons. Sample: tumor tissue. The receptors were gathered from a female donor with papillary thyroid cancer or a benign thyroid nodule (not recorded which). Some clones in this sample may be carry-over from other donors' samples. The CDR3 runs from the conserved cysteine through the conserved F or W. The D gene is left open where the match is weak. Part of the rows lack a size; the others show once, few, many or a class for expanded clones.

V gene	CDR3 length	J gene	D gene	clone size	CDR3 protein	CDR3 DNA
TRBV30	13	TRBJ2-3	.	.	CAWSSGSTDTQYF	TGTGCCTGGAGTAGCGGGAGCACAGATACGCAGTATTTT
TRBV7-3	14	TRBJ2-2	.	many	CASSFIDPTGELFF	TGTGCCAGCAGCTTTATAGACCCTACAGGGGAGCTGTTTTTT
TRBV20-1	13	TRBJ1-1	.	many	CSASSVLNTEAFF	TGCAGTGCTAGTTCCGTGTTGAACACTGAAGCTTTCTTT
TRBV27	13	TRBJ2-1	.	few	CASTVEGRSEQFF	TGTGCCAGCACGGTTGAGGGCCGAAGTGAGCAGTTCTTC
TRBV6-1	16	TRBJ1-3	.	.	CASSEDAGHSGNTIYF	TGTGCCAGCAGTGAAGACGCGGGACACTCTGGAAACACCATATATTTT
TRBV2	15	TRBJ1-3	.	many	CASRDGSFSGNTIYF	TGTGCCAGCAGGGACGGGTCTTTCTCTGGAAACACCATATATTTT
TRBV12-3/TRBV12-4	12	TRBJ2-3	.	few	CASSLDFDTQYF	TGTGCCAGTAGTCTTGACTTCGATACGCAGTATTTT
TRBV6-1	14	TRBJ1-3	TRBD1	few	CATRTGDSGNTIYF	TGTGCCACCCGGACAGGGGACTCTGGAAACACCATATATTTT
TRBV5-1	14	TRBJ1-5	.	.	CASSLGGSNQPQHF	TGCGCCAGCAGCTTGGGGGGCAGCAATCAGCCCCAGCATTTT
TRBV20-1	18	TRBJ2-5	TRBD1	.	CSARVSMKGARTQETQYF	TGCAGTGCTAGAGTGAGTATGAAGGGGGCCAGGACCCAAGAGACCCAGTACTTC
TRBV6-4	14	TRBJ2-3	TRBD2	few	CASSASGSQDTQYF	TGTGCCAGCAGTGCTAGCGGGAGCCAGGATACGCAGTATTTT
TRBV5-8	13	TRBJ1-2	.	once	CATYLRANYGYTF	TGTGCCACCTACCTGAGAGCTAACTATGGCTACACCTTC
TRBV20-1	16	TRBJ1-1	.	.	CSARAPLGGYRTEAFF	TGCAGTGCTAGAGCCCCCCTGGGGGGATATAGGACTGAAGCTTTCTTT
TRBV7-9	13	TRBJ2-3	.	many	CASSLAQRDTQYF	TGTGCCAGCAGCTTAGCGCAGAGAGATACGCAGTATTTT